The next 28 T cell receptor beta chains were all read from a single sample in a study of T cell repertoires in aging, cancer and after chemotherapy. TRB rearrangements spanning V, D and J were amplified using mixed TRB-A/B primers. TCRdb used MiXCR to reprocess the multiplex PCR reads, holding one entry per CDR3 protein. This repertoire shows approximately 580 distinct CDR3 sequences, around 32% found once; its top ten account for about 31%. Amplification of TCR beta used genomic DNA extracted from peripheral blood. Input material: blood. The receptor source for this set is a human donor with a solid tumor.

The chain is built from TRBV5-6 and TRBJ2-1; the D gene is possibly TRBD1 (6 bases). The CDR3 loop spans 13 amino acids. In germline, CDR1 is SGHDT, CDR2 YYEEEE. V dropped 2 bases and J dropped 6 bases, with 9 bases sitting between them. CDR3 sequence reads: CASSFGTSNEQFF. The CDR3 DNA reads as TGTGCCAGCAGCTTCGGGACATCCAATGAGCAGTTCTTC.

This clonotype is large in the sample. This sequence joins TRBV30 and TRBJ1-2; the D is unclear. Germline values: CDR1 GTSNPN, CDR2 SVGIG (reference sequence). The V gene lost 2 bases and the J gene lost 8 bases, with 15 bases spanning the gap. The CDR3 loop spans 13 amino acids. DNA of the CDR3: TGTGCCTGGAGTTGGACGGGATATGGAGGCTACACCTTC. As protein: CAWSWTGYGGYTF.

This clonotype is large. V is TRBV6-5 and J is TRBJ1-2, with TRBD1 matching 7 bases. The CDR3 is 14 amino acids. V dropped 5 bases and J dropped 4; count of bases not matched to a gene: 7. CDR1 and CDR2 from the germline V gene are MNHEY and SVGAGI. For the CDR3, the DNA is TGTGCCAGCAGTAGAACCGGGACAGCCTATGGCTACACCTTC. This translates into CASSRTGTAYGYTF.

On this clonotype: A much larger clone is a single base away; this may be a read error. V is TRBV5-3 and J is TRBJ1-2; unclear D gene. TRBV5-3 falls under the ORF class, with uncertain function. V lost 1 base, J lost 6 bases, and 16 bases lay in between. The CDR3 consists of 15 residues. In DNA, the CDR3 is TGTGCCAGAAGCTTGCCGAGGGATAGTATCCATGGCTACACCTTC. It translates to CARSLPRDSIHGYTF.

In its sample, this clonotype is large. In nucleotides, the CDR3 is TGTGCCAGCTCCGCGGGGGATAATAATTACGGCTACACCTTC. This translates into CASSAGDNNYGYTF. The chain links TRBV6-5 to TRBJ1-2; D perhaps matches TRBD1 (5 bases). The germline V gene has CDR1 MNHEY and CDR2 SVGAGI. Trimming took 8 bases from V and 8 from J, leaving 21 bases between them. The CDR3 runs 14 residues.

Only a few counts were recorded for this clonotype. V usage is TRBV24-1 and J usage is TRBJ1-1; 9 positions agree with TRBD1. The J segment lost 3 bases and the V segment lost 5 bases, leaving 6 bases of the junction unmatched. The germline CDR1 and CDR2 sequences are KGHDR and SFDVKD. CDR3 length: 15 amino acids. The CDR3 sequence: CATSAKGQGHTEAFF. In DNA, the CDR3 is TGTGCCACCAGTGCGAAGGGACAGGGCCACACTGAAGCTTTCTTT.

By sample fraction, this clonotype is large. The V and J genes are TRBV30 and TRBJ2-5; 10 bases map to TRBD2. This CDR3 contains 15 residues. V shed 4 bases, J shed 2 bases, and the junction held 7 bases outside the gene matches. From germline, CDR1 is GTSNPN and CDR2 SVGIG (reference sequence). The CDR3 spells CAWNRAGGIQETQYF. DNA of the CDR3: TGTGCCTGGAATAGAGCGGGGGGGATTCAAGAGACCCAGTACTTC.

The V and J genes are TRBV12-3 or TRBV12-4 and TRBJ2-3; tentative D call: TRBD2 (6 bases). The CDR3 covers 14 residues. The germline V and J ends were trimmed by 6 bases and 5 bases, with 15 bases remaining between them. CDR3: CASSRGELRDTQYF. The CDR3 DNA reads TGTGCCAGCAGCCGCGGGGAGTTAAGAGATACGCAGTATTTT.

The chain carries TRBV6-5 and TRBJ2-2, with a possible D match to TRBD1 (6 bases). Trimming took 2 bases from V and 5 from J, leaving 9 bases between them. The germline V gene has CDR1 MNHEY and CDR2 SVGAGI. This CDR3 comprises 14 residues. The CDR3 DNA reads as TGTGCCAGCAGTTACCAGGGGTTGACCGGGGAGCTGTTTTTT. Its translation is CASSYQGLTGELFF.

This clonotype was counted a single time. The V and J genes are TRBV28 and TRBJ1-6; D is unclear. The CDR3 runs 10 residues. Trimming removed 9 bases at V and 7 bases at J, with 4 bases between. Germline V gene data show CDR1 as MDHEN and CDR2 as SYDVKM. As DNA, the CDR3 is TGTGCCAGTGGCAATTCACCCCTCCACTTT. Amino acids: CASGNSPLHF.

By share of the sample, this clonotype is large. This rearrangement joins TRBV6-2 or TRBV6-3 to TRBJ2-7, with TRBD2 matching 9 bases. This CDR3 is 13 amino acids long. Germline trimming cut 2 bases from V and 7 bases from J; bases unmatched to any gene: 3. CDR1 is MNHEY and CDR2 is SVGEGT in the germline V gene. CDR3 loop: CASSYDSGSEQYF. The CDR3 bases are TGTGCCAGCAGTTACGATAGCGGGAGTGAGCAGTACTTC.

This clonotype is categorized as large. The CDR3 is CASGQGYGYTF. CDR3 bases: TGTGCCAGCGGACAGGGGTATGGCTACACCTTC. The J gene is TRBJ1-2, the V gene TRBV12-3 or TRBV12-4; 9 bases fit TRBD1. CDR3 size: 11 residues. Germline trimming cut 8 bases from V and 5 bases from J; bases unmatched to any gene: 0.

Within the sample, this clonotype is large. The chain links TRBV20-1 to TRBJ1-5; perhaps TRBD1 as D (6 bases). The CDR3 sequence is 14 residues long. Germline V gene lookup returns CDR1 DFQATT and CDR2 SNEGSKA (reference sequence). In nucleotides, the CDR3 is TGCCAAGGGGGGGAGGGCTGGGGCAATCAGCCCCAGCATTTT. Translated, it gives CQGGEGWGNQPQHF.

By sample fraction, this clonotype is hyperexpanded. The chain carries TRBV5-6 and TRBJ2-1; unclear D gene. The V end lost 4 bases, the J end lost 5 bases, and 7 bases lay between the germline ends. The germline gives CDR1 SGHDT, CDR2 YYEEEE. CDR3 length: 12 amino acids. The CDR3, as DNA: TGTGCCAGCAGCGACTGGAACAATGAGCAGTTCTTC. It yields the protein CASSDWNNEQFF. Full variable domain (rest looked up from reference TRBV5-6 and TRBJ2-1): DAGVTQSPTHLIKTRGQQVTLRCSPKSGHDTVSWYQQALGQGPQFIFQYYEEEERQRGNFPDRFSGHQFPNYSSELNVNALLLGDSALYLCASSDWNNEQFFGPGTRLTVL.

V and J are TRBV7-9 and TRBJ2-1, with D possibly matching TRBD2 (6 bases). Germline V gene data show CDR1 as SEHNR and CDR2 as FQNEAQ (reference sequence). The CDR3 runs to 15 residues. V lost 2 bases, J lost 3 bases, and 11 bases lay in between. CDR3 DNA sequence: TGTGCCAGCAGCTTAATGGGGGGAGACTACAATGAGCAGTTCTTC. Translation gives CASSLMGGDYNEQFF.

By share, this clonotype ranks as large (0.1 to 1%). The chain carries TRBV11-2 and TRBJ2-7; D gene uncertain. The CDR3 is 14 residues long. Germline CDR1 and CDR2: SGHAT and FQNNGV. V lost 5 bases and J lost 0, with 11 bases in between. The CDR3 DNA follows: TGTGCCAGCAGCCCCCCCTACAACTCCTACGAGCAGTACTTC. This translates into CASSPPYNSYEQYF.

This clonotype was counted a few times. This chain links TRBV20-1 with TRBJ2-3, with no clear D. Trimming left V 4 bases short and J 11 bases short, with 13 bases between. Germline-derived CDR1 and CDR2 are DFQATT and SNEGSKA (reference sequence). The CDR3 has 11 amino acids. The CDR3 sequence: CSATTGTRQYF. Here the CDR3 DNA reads TGCAGTGCTACAACTGGCACCCGGCAGTATTTT.

This sequence joins TRBV12-3 or TRBV12-4 and TRBJ2-1; 10 bases are a match to TRBD2. The V gene end was trimmed by 5 bases and the J gene end by 6 bases; junction bases not matched to a gene: 10. There are 16 residues in the CDR3. CDR3 DNA sequence: TGTGCCAGCAGTCAAATCAGCGGGGGGGCCCGCAATGAGCAGTTCTTC. This translates into CASSQISGGARNEQFF.

This clonotype has only a few counts. The chain combines TRBV20-1 with TRBJ1-2; TRBD1 matches 7 bases. Germline V gene data show CDR1 as DFQATT and CDR2 as SNEGSKA (reference sequence). The length of the CDR3 is 14 residues. V was pared by 5 bases and J by 5 bases, with 11 bases of the junction left unmatched. The CDR3 here is CSAWTQGTEYGYTF. The CDR3 DNA reads as TGCAGTGCTTGGACACAGGGGACCGAATATGGCTACACCTTC.

The genes are TRBV5-6 and TRBJ1-3; D gene unclear. The germline V gene has CDR1 SGHDT and CDR2 YYEEEE. CDR3 length equals 14 residues. Trimming cost V 2 bases and J 1 base, with 7 bases left between them. In DNA, the CDR3 is TGTGCCAGCAGCTTATCCATTTCTGGAAACACCATATATTTT. Its protein product is CASSLSISGNTIYF.

This clonotype is large by share. V usage is TRBV5-5 and J usage is TRBJ1-5; 9 positions agree with TRBD1. The CDR3 loop spans 17 amino acids. V was pared by 6 bases and J by 1 base, with 11 bases of the junction left unmatched. Germline CDR1 SGHKS, CDR2 YYEKEE (reference sequence). CDR3 coding DNA: TGTGCCAGCACCGTGGGACAGGGTATAAGCAGCAATCAGCCCCAGCATTTT. This codes for CASTVGQGISSNQPQHF.

V gene TRBV12-3 or TRBV12-4 combines with J gene TRBJ2-1, with unresolved D. This CDR3 is 13 amino acids long. The V and J ends lost 5 bases and 6 bases respectively, with 11 bases between them. CDR3 in DNA: TGTGCCAGCAGTCCCATCCATGGCAATGAGCAGTTCTTC. Its translation: CASSPIHGNEQFF.

The chain uses TRBV7-6 and TRBJ2-3; 14 nucleotides align to TRBD2. CDR1 and CDR2 (germline): SGHVS, FNYEAQ. The J segment lost 5 bases and the V segment lost 3 bases, leaving 4 bases of the junction unmatched. The CDR3 totals 16 residues. The CDR3 DNA follows: TGTGCCAGCAGCTTGACTAGCGGGAGGGGGTTAGATACGCAGTATTTT. Residues: CASSLTSGRGLDTQYF.

By sample share, this clonotype is large. CDR3 residues: CATSLPPEGFRGETQYF. The CDR3 DNA reads TGTGCCACCAGCCTTCCCCCGGAGGGTTTCCGGGGTGAGACCCAGTACTTC. The chain employs TRBV15 and TRBJ2-5, with D perhaps TRBD2 (6 bases). Trimming cost V 5 bases and J 5 bases, with 24 bases left between them. The CDR3 consists of 17 residues. In germline, CDR1 is LNHNV, CDR2 YYDKDF (reference sequence).

CDR3 sequence: CSAQELAGVRDTQYF. The CDR3 nucleotides are TGCAGTGCTCAGGAGCTAGCGGGAGTCCGAGATACGCAGTATTTT. The V gene is TRBV20-1, the J gene TRBJ2-3, with TRBD2 identical over 10 bases. J lost 5 bases, V lost 5 bases, and 10 bases had no gene match. The CDR3 extends over 15 amino acids. The germline gives CDR1 DFQATT, CDR2 SNEGSKA (reference sequence).

Within the sample, this clonotype is large. The rearrangement links TRBV6-5 to TRBJ1-1, with TRBD1 matching 7 bases. This CDR3 is built from 15 residues. Germline CDR1 is MNHEY and CDR2 is SVGAGI. The junction had 7 bases not matched to a gene; V was cut back by 6 bases and J by 0 bases. In DNA, the CDR3 is TGTGCCAGCAGCCGGGGGACAGTCATGAACACTGAAGCTTTCTTT. The encoded protein is CASSRGTVMNTEAFF.

This clonotype was seen a few times. This may stem from a read error, because a much larger clone lies one nucleotide away. J is TRBJ1-2 and V is TRBV6-5; D remains unclear. Germline values: CDR1 MNHEY, CDR2 SVGAGI. The CDR3 runs to 14 residues. V was cut by 5 bases and J by 4 bases, with 14 bases left in between. The CDR3, as DNA: TGTGCCAGCAGTGAGTCGGAGGCCCCCTATGGCTACACCTTC. This translates into CASSESEAPYGYTF.

Relative to its sample, this clonotype is large. The chain joins TRBV7-6 to TRBJ2-3, with TRBD2 identical over 8 bases. Germline V gene data show CDR1 as SGHVS and CDR2 as FNYEAQ. Unmatched junction bases numbered 5, after V lost 4 bases and J lost 5 bases. This CDR3 has 14 residues. CDR3 in amino acids: CASSSGGAEDTQYF. Here the CDR3 DNA reads TGTGCCAGCAGCTCGGGGGGGGCAGAAGATACGCAGTATTTT.